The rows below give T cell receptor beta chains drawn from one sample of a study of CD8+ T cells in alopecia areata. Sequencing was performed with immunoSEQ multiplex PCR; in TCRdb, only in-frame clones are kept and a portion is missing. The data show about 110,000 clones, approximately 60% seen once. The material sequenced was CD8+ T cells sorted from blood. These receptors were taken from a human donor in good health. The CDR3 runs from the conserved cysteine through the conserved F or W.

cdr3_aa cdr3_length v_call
CASSFWGDEKLFF 13 TRBV27
CASRKLAELTDTQYF 15 TRBV28
CASSQSPTGDYNEQFF 16 TRBV4-2
CASSQLVNRGPRPEQYF 17 TRBV4-1
CASSPSGGAAVYEQYF 16 TRBV13
CASSPGQTGVAYEQYF 16 TRBV5-6
CASRTGSDTQYF 12 TRBV5-6
CASSQGRTDTEAFF 14 TRBV4-1
CSVATGVSYNEQFF 14 TRBV29-1
CASSVGGSAGELFF 14 TRBV9
CASSLVGEETQYF 13 TRBV7-9
CASSYSGGTGELFF 14 TRBV6-5
CSVWAGDPTDTQYF 14 TRBV29-1
CASSFDPSYEQYF 13 TRBV13
CASSLGWGMNTEAFF 15 TRBV5-6
CASSEGQDPDGYTF 14 TRBV5-1
CASSLWVAGPGDTQYF 16 TRBV7-3
CASSVDEGWDTEAFF 15 TRBV9